This TCR beta chain was documented in a study of T cell responses to AZD1222 COVID-19 vaccine. The table lists this clone with a count of one. What it binds is not known. Profiled with immunoSEQ multiplex PCR; TCRdb holds only in-frame clones, not every one. The table shows 110,000 to 150,000 clones, with roughly 85% occurring only once. Study-wide findings and caveats: Donors were mostly white British, more females; clonal diversity possibly underestimated. In all cases, repertoires were sampled only after the peak T cell response. The reported proportion of spike-specific TCRs targeting unmutated variant regions was nearly half. Regions 160-218 and 743-854 held dominance among vaccine-associated CD4 TCRs, which spanned spike.

Sequencing was performed on peripheral blood, taken on day 0 of AZD1222 vaccination. The sequence derives from an adult in good health.

CDR3 sequence: CASSLGGGGAYNEQFF. In nucleotides, the CDR3 is TGCGCCAGCAGCTTGGGAGGCGGGGGGGCCTACAATGAGCAGTTCTTC. V usage is TRBV5-1 and J usage is TRBJ2-1; TRBD2 matches 9 bases. CDR3 length: 16 amino acids. The germline V gene has CDR1 SGHRS and CDR2 YFSETQ. With 0 bases clipped from V and 2 bases from J, the junction kept 3 bases outside the gene matches.